The rows below give T cell receptor beta chains drawn from one sample of a study of brain T cells in children with intractable seizures. This table comes from immunoSEQ multiplex PCR, and its TCRdb copy is limited to in-frame clones, with some not included. The table has 340,000 or so clones, about 93% seen once. The source material was peripheral blood, sampled around 5 months after surgery. All receptors derive from a boy under two years old with tuberous sclerosis and intractable seizures. Each CDR3 is given without its conserved first and last residue.

v_call	j_call	cdr3_aa
TRBV30	TRBJ1-4	AWGSNNEKLF
TRBV30	TRBJ1-1	ACQTGGSLAF
TRBV30	TRBJ2-3	AWSVRDTQY
TRBV9	TRBJ2-1	ASSVGGIPRTGSNEQF
TRBV2	TRBJ1-2	ASSRGHT
TRBV18	TRBJ1-5	ASSQGSGTSNQPQH
TRBV19	TRBJ1-2	ASSIRVQGDYGYT
TRBV20-1	TRBJ2-7	SASVSTPYEQY
TRBV7-3	TRBJ2-3	ASSLTGHTDTQY
TRBV10-3	TRBJ1-1	AISGTAQNTEAF
TRBV7-3	TRBJ2-3	ASSLTSSSAGTDTQY
TRBV25-1	TRBJ1-1	ASSEGMRVEAF
TRBV25-1	TRBJ1-1	ASSDGGGLLRRTF
TRBV6-2/TRBV6-3	TRBJ2-7	ASSSRWMSEQY
TRBV9	TRBJ2-4	ASSSSGGTGNIQY
TRBV14	TRBJ2-3	ASSQERGSGTDTQY
TRBV3-1/TRBV3-2	TRBJ2-1	ASSQARNEQF
TRBV5-5	TRBJ2-2	ASSLVRGFNTGELF
TRBV7-9	TRBJ1-4	ASSPPWEKNNEKLF
TRBV4-2	TRBJ1-5	ASSLAGSNQPQH
TRBV2	TRBJ2-7	ATRLEPLYEQY
TRBV25-1	TRBJ2-7	ASSALGGGSTYEQY
TRBV6-1	TRBJ1-4	ASSDSGTGGEKLF
TRBV10-3	TRBJ1-4	AISETPGDLYEKLF
TRBV6-5	TRBJ1-6	ASSYSGQGDSPLH
TRBV2	TRBJ1-6	ASSETGYRVDAPLH
TRBV5-8	TRBJ1-4	ASSLELNVKEKLF
TRBV10-3	TRBJ1-2	AISGVVAGGYGYT
TRBV6-5	TRBJ2-1	ASSPGTGVYNEQF
TRBV4-1	TRBJ2-3	ASSQDLAGYTDTQY
TRBV30	TRBJ1-2	AWSVQAWNYGYT
TRBV25-1	TRBJ1-1	ASSASPMNTEAF
TRBV24-1	TRBJ1-2	ATSDGDRGGNGYT
TRBV5-1	TRBJ2-5	ASSGGLGEETQY
TRBV29-1	TRBJ2-7	SVEVGTISFEQY
TRBV4-1	TRBJ1-6	ASSQVLTENSPLH
TRBV7-2	TRBJ2-3	ASSLGGTDTQY
TRBV5-1	TRBJ1-4	ASSRTGAHEKLF
TRBV5-6	TRBJ2-7	ASSLGLESYEQY
TRBV29-1	TRBJ2-5	SVRPRSAQETQY
TRBV30	TRBJ1-1	AWSVGGDTEAF
TRBV27	TRBJ2-7	ASSLLAGDYEQY
TRBV19	TRBJ2-6	ASSIAGGSGANVLT
TRBV9	TRBJ1-1	ASSVEGAGTEAF
TRBV30	TRBJ2-1	AWSGAGGNYNEQF
TRBV4-2	TRBJ2-1	ASSQDQTSGNEQF
TRBV5-1	TRBJ2-1	ASSFRGGSYNEQF
TRBV2	TRBJ1-1	ASSGVDRANTEAF
TRBV29-1	TRBJ1-1	SVQTGGDTEAF
TRBV7-8	TRBJ1-2	ASSSQTFNYGYT
TRBV10-1	TRBJ2-1	ASREEREVGEQF
TRBV5-5	TRBJ2-7	ASSLAFSVSGGSYEQY
TRBV30	TRBJ2-5	AWKFISEETQY
TRBV10-3	TRBJ2-2	AISGGSYANTGELF